Below, one T cell receptor beta chain is given with its context. Germline V gives CDR1 DFQATT, CDR2 SNEGSKA (reference sequence). Trimming took 6 bases from V and 8 from J, leaving 11 bases between them. The CDR3 spans 12 residues. Via MiXCR, TCRdb re-called the RT-PCR reads, giving one row per CDR3 protein. In the table there are roughly 18,000 distinct CDR3 sequences, just over 60% of which are singletons. These data come from a study of yellow fever vaccine responses in identical twins. The chain combines TRBV20-1 with TRBJ1-6, with D uncertain. This sequence originates from a young woman who received the yellow fever vaccine. Sample: T cells from blood (PBMCs), unsorted or a sorted subset (not recorded which), taken before or after yellow fever vaccination (not recorded which). In DNA, the CDR3 is TGCAGTGCCGGGATGTCGGATTCACCCCTCCACTTT. Translated, it gives CSAGMSDSPLHF.